This entry describes one TCR beta chain. Its target is unknown. The data originate from a study of cytomegalovirus exposure and HLA in healthy donors. Broader study findings: In a later analysis, 17,000 or so TCR beta sequences were associated with HLA alleles at 0.05 false discovery rate. Analysis was carried out at a later point, and it linked a missense DCLRE1C variant to TCR beta V- and J-gene trimming. For most TCR beta V segments, an earlier analysis put the productive rate at about 87% or about 30% of the time. In vitro, a few CMV-associated chains proved specific for CMV antigens.

The PCR used 60 Vbeta and 13 Jbeta primers. Using immunoSEQ multiplex PCR, the repertoire was profiled, and TCRdb retains in-frame clones only, with some absent. The sample holds about 140,000 clones, approximately 83% seen once. V lost 10 bases and J 2 bases, leaving 13 bases between the germline ends. Germline V gene data show CDR1 as MGHDK and CDR2 as SYGVNS. The CDR3 runs to 13 residues. The chain combines TRBV25-1 with TRBJ2-3, with D possibly being TRBD1 (6 bases). Sequencing was performed on PBMCs. The sequence derives from a male donor in good health and CMV-seronegative. CDR3 DNA: TGTGCCACCCAGGGGCAGTACACAGATACGCAGTATTTT. Its protein is CATQGQYTDTQYF. Variable domain in full (rest from reference TRBV25-1 and TRBJ2-3): EADIYQTPRYLVIGTGKKITLECSQTMGHDKMYWYQQDPGMELHLIHYSYGVNSTEKGDLSSESTVSRIRTEHFPLTLESARPSHTSQYLCATQGQYTDTQYFGPGTRLTVL.